The 30 T cell receptor beta chains given below trace back to one sample, sequenced in a study of OX40 agonist ivuxolimab in advanced cancers. TCRdb's copy holds only in-frame clones and misses some; the assay was immunoSEQ multiplex PCR. The repertoire holds tens of thousands of clones, with approximately 84% as singletons. This specimen was CD4+ or CD8+ T cells sorted from blood, taken in a trial of the OX40 agonist ivuxolimab. The receptors shown here come from an adult with an advanced solid tumor such as melanoma, head and neck, liver or kidney cancer.

Remarks on this clone: Mismatch with germline at one junction end may stem from a read error. This chain joins TRBV7-7 and TRBJ2-1; D possibly uses TRBD1 or TRBD2 (5 bases each). The CDR3 is 14 amino acids. Germline V gene lookup returns CDR1 SSHAT and CDR2 FNYEAQ (reference sequence). The CDR3 nucleotides read TGTGCTAGCAGCCGGGACGGAAGAGACAATGAGCAGTTCTTC. It encodes CASSRDGRDNEQFF.

V usage is TRBV27 and J usage is TRBJ1-3; the D gene is possibly TRBD1 (6 bases). Trimming removed 5 bases at V and 0 bases at J, with 8 bases between. The CDR3 covers 14 residues. Per the germline V gene, CDR1 is MNHEY and CDR2 is SMNVEV (reference sequence). The CDR3 bases are TGTGCCAGCAGTACAGGGAGCTCTGGAAACACCATATATTTT. It codes for CASSTGSSGNTIYF.

This clone is a singleton in its sample. This rearrangement joins TRBV28 to TRBJ2-1; no firm D call. Germline lookup yields CDR1 MDHEN and CDR2 SYDVKM. V lost 3 bases and J 4 bases, leaving 22 bases between the germline ends. There are 18 residues in the CDR3. The CDR3 reads CASSLTQRDGAVYNEQFF. For the CDR3, the DNA is TGTGCCAGCAGTTTGACTCAAAGGGATGGAGCAGTTTACAATGAGCAGTTCTTC.

The V and J genes are TRBV4-2 and TRBJ2-1, with TRBD2 matching 11 bases. The CDR3 totals 16 residues. V lost 0 bases and J lost 3; bases outside the gene matches: 1. In germline, CDR1 is LGHNA, CDR2 YNFKEQ. The CDR3 nucleotides are TGTGCCAGCAGCCAAGACGGACTAGCGGGCTACAATGAGCAGTTCTTC. This gives the protein CASSQDGLAGYNEQFF.

For the CDR3, the DNA is TGTGCCAGCAGCCCAGACAGGGAGCCCTACAATGAGCAGTTCTTC. This gives the protein CASSPDREPYNEQFF. This chain uses TRBV5-6 with TRBJ2-1; TRBD1 matches 7 bases. The CDR3 spans 15 residues. The germline CDR1 and CDR2 sequences are SGHDT and YYEEEE. Losses at the gene ends were 4 bases for V and 2 bases for J; bases not matched to a gene: 6.

The chain is built from TRBV7-9 and TRBJ2-2; a weak D match, TRBD2 (6 bases). Trimming left V 1 base short and J 4 bases short, with 10 bases between. Germline-derived CDR1 and CDR2 are SEHNR and FQNEAQ (reference sequence). The CDR3 has 15 residues. The CDR3 sequence: CASSLVRGFTGELFF. The CDR3 DNA reads as TGTGCCAGCAGCTTAGTTCGGGGGTTCACCGGGGAGCTGTTTTTT.

The chain combines TRBV14 with TRBJ2-1, with TRBD1 matching over 9 bases. V gave up 4 bases and J gave up 9 bases; unmatched junction bases: 10. CDR1 and CDR2 from the germline V gene are SGHDN and FVKESK. The CDR3 has 15 residues. The CDR3 sequence is CASSLLGTGQGEQFF. CDR3 DNA: TGTGCCAGCAGCCTATTAGGGACAGGGCAGGGTGAGCAGTTCTTC.

The chain combines TRBV2 with TRBJ2-2; TRBD2 matches at 8 bases. The CDR3 totals 15 residues. The V gene end was trimmed by 7 bases and the J gene end by 5 bases; junction bases not matched to a gene: 9. The V gene's germline CDR1 is SNHLY and CDR2 FYNNEI. CDR3 coding DNA: TGTGCCAGCAACGATGCGGGAGGATGGACCGGGGAGCTGTTTTTT. This gives the protein CASNDAGGWTGELFF.

This clone was counted a single time. The chain uses TRBV10-3 and TRBJ1-5, with 10 nucleotides matching TRBD1. Looked up from germline, CDR1 is ENHRY and CDR2 is SYGVKD. With 7 bases clipped from V and 4 bases from J, the junction kept 4 bases outside the gene matches. The CDR3 covers 14 residues. Here the CDR3 DNA reads TGTGCCATCACCGGGACAGGGGAAAATCAGCCCCAGCATTTT. Translating gives CAITGTGENQPQHF.

This clone was detected only a few times. This chain joins TRBV6-6 and TRBJ2-7; D uncertain. Germline V gives CDR1 MNHNY, CDR2 SVGAGI (reference sequence). This CDR3 region has 13 residues. Trimming pared 5 bases from V and 0 bases from J, leaving 8 bases between. The CDR3 protein is CASSRQSSYEQYF. The CDR3 coding sequence is TGTGCCAGCAGTAGGCAGAGCTCCTACGAGCAGTACTTC.

The V call is TRBV4-2, the J call TRBJ2-1; 7 bases match TRBD2. Germline V gene data show CDR1 as LGHNA and CDR2 as YNFKEQ. There are 15 residues in the CDR3. Losses at the gene ends were 1 base for V and 10 bases for J; bases not matched to a gene: 10. The CDR3 reads CASSQAGGHLGEQFF. The CDR3, as DNA: TGTGCCAGCAGCCAAGCGGGAGGTCACCTGGGGGAGCAGTTCTTC.

This chain connects TRBV15 to TRBJ2-5; no reliable D call. V was pared by 5 bases and J by 0 bases, with 10 bases between. The CDR3 consists of 14 residues. Germline CDR1 is LNHNV and CDR2 is YYDKDF (reference sequence). CDR3 nucleotides: TGTGCCACCAGCCGATACGGACACCAAGAGACCCAGTACTTC. Translated: CATSRYGHQETQYF.

The chain couples TRBV5-1 to TRBJ2-1; the match to TRBD2 covers 13 bases. There are 16 residues in the CDR3. The V gene's germline CDR1 is SGHRS and CDR2 YFSETQ. V was pared by 4 bases and J by 7 bases, with 8 bases of the junction left unmatched. The CDR3 here is CASSQTGTSGINEQFF. Here the CDR3 DNA reads TGCGCCAGCAGCCAGACCGGGACTAGCGGGATAAATGAGCAGTTCTTC.

The CDR3 sequence is CASSLPKDRVGALSTQYF. For the CDR3, the DNA is TGTGCCAGCAGTTTGCCTAAGGATCGGGTTGGCGCCTTATCGACGCAGTATTTT. The V and J genes are TRBV28 and TRBJ2-3; no firm D call. The CDR3 is 18 amino acids. Germline V gene data show CDR1 as MDHEN and CDR2 as SYDVKM. V was pared by 3 bases and J by 9 bases, with 28 bases between.

V and J are TRBV4-2 and TRBJ2-1, with 11 nucleotides matching TRBD1. V lost 5 bases to trimming and J lost 8 bases; unmatched junction nucleotides: 5. The CDR3 loop spans 14 amino acids. Germline-derived CDR1 and CDR2 are LGHNA and YNFKEQ. The CDR3 DNA reads TGTGCCAGCAGCAGACCGGGACAGGGGGATGAGCAGTTCTTC. As protein: CASSRPGQGDEQFF.

The chain combines TRBV18 with TRBJ2-3; D may be TRBD2 (5 bases). Germline-derived CDR1 and CDR2 are KGHSH and LQKENI. Trimming cost V 6 bases and J 2 bases, with 18 bases left between them. This CDR3 has 16 amino acids. CDR3 DNA sequence: TGTGCCAGCTCGCCCCCTGGCGGGCTAATCACAGATACGCAGTATTTT. It encodes CASSPPGGLITDTQYF.

This clone came up once. The V and J genes are TRBV19 and TRBJ2-2, with 8 nucleotides matching TRBD1. The CDR3 contains 16 residues. The germline V gene has CDR1 LNHDA and CDR2 SQIVND (reference sequence). With V trimmed by 4 bases and J by 1 base, 5 bases remained unmatched. CDR3 DNA: TGTGCCAGTAGTAAACGGACAGGGCTGAACACCGGGGAGCTGTTTTTT. Translating gives CASSKRTGLNTGELFF.

The chain couples TRBV7-2 to TRBJ2-1; D unclear. CDR3 length: 16 amino acids. Per the germline V gene, CDR1 is SGHTA and CDR2 is FQGNSA. V was cut by 4 bases and J by 1 base, with 14 bases left in between. This chain's CDR3 is CASSSGVVRSYNEQFF. The CDR3 DNA reads TGTGCCAGCAGCTCTGGGGTAGTACGGTCCTACAATGAGCAGTTCTTC.

The chain links TRBV28 to TRBJ2-1; tentatively, D is TRBD2 (6 bases). The V gene's germline CDR1 is MDHEN and CDR2 SYDVKM. The CDR3 is 15 residues long. The V end lost 4 bases, the J end lost 4 bases, and 14 bases lay between the germline ends. CDR3 sequence: CASSSGAAEYNEQFF. The CDR3 region has the DNA TGTGCCAGCAGTTCGGGAGCGGCCGAATACAATGAGCAGTTCTTC.

This chain links TRBV25-1 with TRBJ2-1, with 11 bases identical to TRBD2. Germline CDR1 and CDR2: MGHDK and SYGVNS. The J segment lost 4 bases and the V segment lost 2 bases, leaving 4 bases of the junction unmatched. The CDR3 spans 16 residues. CDR3 nucleotides: TGTGCCAGCAGTGAAACGGGACTAGCGGTGTACAATGAGCAGTTCTTC. Protein: CASSETGLAVYNEQFF.

The rearrangement links TRBV28 to TRBJ2-1; D is perhaps TRBD2 (6 bases). Germline V gene sequence: CDR1 MDHEN, CDR2 SYDVKM. V lost 7 bases to trimming and J lost 6 bases, with 19 bases between them. The CDR3 is 15 residues long. CDR3 sequence: CASTPSPGLSNEQFF. DNA of the CDR3: TGTGCCAGCACCCCGTCCCCAGGACTAAGCAATGAGCAGTTCTTC.

This chain joins TRBV4-1 and TRBJ2-5; 7 positions match TRBD2. CDR1 is MGHRA and CDR2 is YSYEKL in the germline V gene. V lost 0 bases to trimming and J lost 5 bases; unmatched junction nucleotides: 12. The CDR3 contains 17 residues. Written as DNA, the CDR3 is TGCGCCAGCAGCCAAGATCCCCATGCGGGAGAGGGGGAGACCCAGTACTTC. Encoded protein: CASSQDPHAGEGETQYF.

This rearrangement joins TRBV5-1 to TRBJ1-1; possibly TRBD1 for D (5 bases). Trimming took off 0 bases at V and 4 bases at J, with 10 bases between the two ends. CDR1 is SGHRS and CDR2 is YFSETQ in the germline V gene. The CDR3 runs 14 residues. CDR3 amino acids: CASSLVQGVTEAFF. DNA for the CDR3: TGCGCCAGCAGCTTGGTGCAGGGCGTCACTGAAGCTTTCTTT.

V usage is TRBV6-4 and J usage is TRBJ2-1; D perhaps matches TRBD2 (7 bases). From germline, CDR1 is MRHNA and CDR2 SNTAGT. The CDR3 contains 15 residues. V lost 8 bases to trimming and J lost 4 bases, with 18 bases between them. The CDR3 nucleotides are TGTGCCAGCTCTTTGGGGCGGGGGCAGTACAATGAGCAGTTCTTC. Its translation: CASSLGRGQYNEQFF.

This clone has a single count. The chain is built from TRBV6-5 and TRBJ1-2; 7 bases map to TRBD1. V lost 6 bases to trimming and J lost 4 bases; unmatched junction nucleotides: 2. The CDR3 sequence is 12 residues long. Germline CDR1 and CDR2: MNHEY and SVGAGI. CDR3 DNA sequence: TGTGCCAGCAGGGAGGGGGCCTATGGCTACACCTTC. The encoded protein is CASREGAYGYTF.

In its sample, this clone was seen a few times. V usage is TRBV6-5 and J usage is TRBJ1-5; perhaps TRBD1 as D (5 bases). Per germline, CDR1 MNHEY and CDR2 SVGAGI. Between the trimmed V and J ends, which lost 0 bases and 5 bases, there was a span of 8 bases. The CDR3 extends over 14 amino acids. The CDR3 here is CASSYSQGYQPQHF. CDR3 sequence (DNA): TGTGCCAGCAGTTACTCCCAGGGATATCAGCCCCAGCATTTT.

Comment on this clone: Other DNA sequences in this sample translate to the same CDR3. V and J are TRBV5-6 and TRBJ2-3; D unclear. In germline, CDR1 is SGHDT, CDR2 YYEEEE. CDR3 length: 13 residues. V dropped 0 bases and J dropped 0 bases, with 2 bases sitting between them. This CDR3 is CASSLVSTDTQYF. In DNA, the CDR3 is TGTGCCAGCAGCTTGGTTAGCACAGATACGCAGTATTTT.

The chain joins TRBV6-1 to TRBJ2-7, with TRBD2 matching over 10 bases. Germline CDR1 MNHNS, CDR2 SASEGT. The CDR3 is 15 amino acids. Losses at the gene ends were 2 bases for V and 5 bases for J; bases not matched to a gene: 6. The CDR3 DNA reads TGTGCCAGCAGTGAAAAGGGACTAGCGATGAACGAGCAGTACTTC. It yields the protein CASSEKGLAMNEQYF.

The chain couples TRBV9 to TRBJ2-3; D gene uncertain. The CDR3 covers 15 residues. V lost 0 bases and J 1 base, leaving 9 bases between the germline ends. CDR1 and CDR2 (germline): SGDLS, YYNGEE. The CDR3: CASSVGLGGTDTQYF. In DNA form, the CDR3 reads TGTGCCAGCAGCGTAGGTTTAGGAGGCACAGATACGCAGTATTTT.

The chain employs TRBV2 and TRBJ2-4; no clear D gene. The CDR3 spans 14 residues. Between the trimmed V and J ends, which lost 3 bases and 0 bases, there was a span of 6 bases. Germline CDR1 reads SNHLY; CDR2 reads FYNNEI. The CDR3: CASSDPLAKNIQYF. The CDR3 nucleotides are TGTGCCAGCAGTGACCCCCTAGCCAAAAACATTCAGTACTTC.